This record covers a single TCR beta chain. Deletions cut 2 bases from V and 6 bases from J, with 17 bases between. CDR1 is MDHEN and CDR2 is SYDVKM in the germline V gene. The CDR3 is made up of 16 amino acids. This entry is derived from a study of cytomegalovirus exposure and HLA in healthy donors. PCR involved 60 Vbeta and 13 Jbeta primers. Repertoires were generated with immunoSEQ multiplex PCR, while TCRdb's copy carries only in-frame clones and drops some. The table includes 150,000 to 180,000 clones, over 75% detected once. This receptor was taken from a woman in her forties in good health and CMV-seropositive. The rearrangement uses TRBV28 and TRBJ1-5, with D possibly TRBD1 on 6 matching bases. The sequenced sample consisted of PBMCs. CDR3 residues: CASSLASGGRAQPQHF. CDR3 nucleotides: TGTGCCAGCAGTTTAGCGTCCGGGGGGCGCGCTCAGCCCCAGCATTTT.